This T cell receptor beta chain was retrieved from a study of T cell responses to AZD1222 COVID-19 vaccine. This table comes from immunoSEQ multiplex PCR, and its TCRdb copy is limited to in-frame clones, with some not included. The table has about 130,000 clones, 88% seen once. V trimming: 4 bases; J trimming: 3 bases; junction bases outside the gene matches: 5. CDR3 length: 15 amino acids. Germline lookup yields CDR1 KGHSH and CDR2 LQKENI. As concerns this clone: The antigen is unknown.

Whole-study findings and limits: Spike-specific TCR breadth rose after two AZD1222 doses, and depth rose as well. Recipients of AZD1222 seropositive at baseline numbered only 6 or 7.

The specimen was peripheral blood, collected on day 0 of MenACWY control vaccination. The TCR originated in an adult in good health. V usage is TRBV18 and J usage is TRBJ1-2, with 10 bases lining up with TRBD1. The CDR3 spells CASSQGGQGDYGYTF. The CDR3 DNA reads TGTGCCAGCTCACAAGGCGGACAGGGGGACTATGGCTACACCTTC.